This is a list of T cell receptor beta chains from one sample in a study of T-cell memory formation after mild COVID-19. In TCRdb, the 5' RACE reads were re-called with MiXCR into one record per CDR3 protein. The profile shows about 450,000 distinct CDR3 sequences, under 25% of them singletons. Sequencing input: PBMCs or a T cell subset sorted from them (not recorded which). The receptors shown here come from an adult woman who had mild COVID-19 (a few samples of this study predate the infection). Cell type and time point are not known. Each CDR3 is given with its conserved first and last residue. D genes are given only for firm matches. The size of a clone is reported for some rows only, either as once, few or many, or as a class for expanded clones.

TRBJ1-2 NA TRBV7-9 NA CASSEQPSYGYTF TGTGCCAGCAGCGAACAGCCTTCATATGGCTACACCTTC
TRBJ2-3 few TRBV24-1 NA CATRPGQSTDTQYF TGTGCCACCCGACCAGGACAGAGCACAGATACGCAGTATTTT
TRBJ1-6 NA TRBV7-9 TRBD1 CASSSPGQALLNSPLHF TGTGCCAGCAGCTCTCCGGGACAGGCGCTACTTAATTCACCCCTCCACTTT
TRBJ2-1 few TRBV3-1 TRBD2 CASSQAGTSGRMQFF TGTGCCAGCAGCCAAGCCGGGACTAGCGGGAGAATGCAGTTCTTC
TRBJ2-7 NA TRBV20-1 TRBD2 CSARPSGRNEQYF TGCAGTGCTAGGCCTAGCGGGAGGAATGAGCAGTACTTC
TRBJ2-5 few TRBV7-2 NA CASSSRLGGGPPTQYF TGTGCCAGCAGCTCTCGTCTTGGGGGGGGGCCCCCGACCCAGTACTTC
TRBJ1-2 NA TRBV10-3 TRBD1 CAISGTGYGYGYTF TGTGCCATCAGTGGGACAGGGTATGGGTATGGCTACACCTTC
TRBJ2-3 few TRBV20-1 TRBD2 CSAERRGGTDTQYF TGCAGTGCAGAAAGGCGGGGGGGCACAGATACGCAGTATTTT
TRBJ1-1 NA TRBV5-1 NA CASSVSRSTEAFF TGCGCCAGCAGCGTTTCCAGAAGCACTGAAGCTTTCTTT
TRBJ2-7 NA TRBV7-9 NA CASSLGGLAEREQYF TGTGCCAGCAGCTTAGGGGGGCTAGCAGAGCGGGAGCAGTACTTC
TRBJ2-3 NA TRBV7-3 TRBD2 CASSPTSGASGTQYF TGTGCCAGCAGCCCGACTAGCGGGGCCAGCGGTACGCAGTATTTT
TRBJ2-2 NA TRBV19 NA CASSRLRTGELFF TGTGCCAGTAGCAGACTGCGCACCGGGGAGCTGTTTTTT
TRBJ1-1 few TRBV5-1 NA CASSEIRGTEAFF TGCGCCAGCAGCGAAATTCGCGGGACTGAAGCTTTCTTT
TRBJ2-7 many TRBV5-1 NA CASSSSSGTYEQYF TGCGCCAGCAGCTCGTCCTCAGGGACCTACGAGCAGTACTTC
TRBJ1-1 NA TRBV29-1 NA CSVTRSNTEAFF TGCAGCGTTACCAGGTCGAACACTGAAGCTTTCTTT
TRBJ2-1 few TRBV5-1 TRBD2 CASSDRYGTSGRRRHNEQFF TGCGCCAGCAGCGATCGTTACGGGACTAGCGGGAGGCGGCGTCACAATGAGCAGTTCTTC
TRBJ2-5 NA TRBV10-3 NA CAISGPAKETQYF TGTGCCATCAGTGGACCAGCGAAGGAGACCCAGTACTTC
TRBJ2-7 NA TRBV2 TRBD1 CASSGQGASYEQYF TGTGCCAGCAGTGGACAGGGGGCGTCCTACGAGCAGTACTTC
TRBJ2-4 few TRBV29-1 NA CSVDVDAKNIQYF TGCAGCGTTGACGTAGACGCCAAAAACATTCAGTACTTC
TRBJ1-5 NA TRBV3-1 TRBD1 CASSQDFSGDRGQPQHF TGTGCCAGCAGCCAAGATTTTTCAGGGGACAGGGGGCAGCCCCAGCATTTT
TRBJ2-1 NA TRBV14 NA CASSPRTAYNEQFF TGTGCCAGCAGCCCAAGGACAGCCTACAATGAGCAGTTCTTC
TRBJ2-1 NA TRBV5-1 TRBD1 CASSGGWTGRYNEQFF TGCGCCAGCAGCGGCGGATGGACAGGGAGGTACAATGAGCAGTTCTTC
TRBJ2-5 few TRBV30 NA CAWSRDTKETQYF TGTGCCTGGAGTAGGGACACTAAAGAGACCCAGTACTTC
TRBJ2-1 few TRBV18 NA CASSPQTSGTYNEQFF TGTGCCAGCTCACCACAGACAAGCGGAACTTACAATGAGCAGTTCTTC
TRBJ2-7 few TRBV27 NA CASSLSIGGPYEQYF TGTGCCAGCAGTTTATCGATTGGTGGACCCTACGAGCAGTACTTC
TRBJ1-1 NA TRBV4-2 NA CASSQERTVNTEAFF TGTGCCAGCAGCCAGGAAAGGACAGTTAACACTGAAGCTTTCTTT
TRBJ1-1 NA TRBV27 TRBD1 CASSLSGTGDTEAFF TGTGCCAGCAGTTTATCCGGGACAGGGGACACTGAAGCTTTCTTT
TRBJ2-3 NA TRBV12-3/TRBV12-4 NA CASSLYRLDTQYF TGTGCCAGCAGTTTATACAGGCTTGATACGCAGTATTTT
TRBJ1-1 NA TRBV29-1 NA CSAPHRDVGEAFF TGCAGCGCCCCACACCGGGACGTAGGGGAAGCTTTCTTT
TRBJ1-6 few TRBV4-2 NA CASSQQGSYNSPLHF TGTGCCAGCAGCCAACAGGGTTCCTATAATTCACCCCTCCACTTT
TRBJ2-7 NA TRBV12-3/TRBV12-4 NA CASRGTYPTYEQYF TGTGCCAGCAGGGGAACCTATCCGACCTACGAGCAGTACTTC
TRBJ1-1 NA TRBV9 NA CASSVGRKETEAFF TGTGCCAGCAGCGTAGGAAGAAAGGAGACTGAAGCTTTCTTT
TRBJ1-6 NA TRBV27 NA CASKAVGDSPLHF TGTGCCAGCAAAGCGGTGGGGGATTCACCCCTCCACTTT
TRBJ2-5 NA TRBV11-2 NA CASSLGQRWEETQYF TGTGCCAGCAGCTTAGGCCAGCGATGGGAAGAGACCCAGTACTTC
TRBJ1-4 NA TRBV6-5 NA CASSYPGGKLFF TGTGCCAGCAGTTACCCCGGGGGAAAGCTGTTTTTT
TRBJ2-3 NA TRBV7-2 NA CASSLGFLALTDTQYF TGTGCCAGCAGCTTAGGGTTCCTAGCACTGACAGATACGCAGTATTTT
TRBJ1-1 NA TRBV14 TRBD1 CASSREGTVNTEAFF TGTGCCAGCAGCCGAGAGGGGACAGTAAACACTGAAGCTTTCTTT
TRBJ2-1 few TRBV20-1 TRBD2 CSAIRGGPFDEQFF TGCAGTGCTATACGGGGGGGGCCGTTCGATGAGCAGTTCTTC
TRBJ1-5 few TRBV9 NA CASSVDGQGGQPQHF TGTGCCAGCAGCGTAGACGGGCAGGGCGGACAGCCCCAGCATTTT
TRBJ2-5 few TRBV14 NA CASSHIHQETQYF TGTGCCAGCAGCCACATACACCAAGAGACCCAGTACTTC
TRBJ2-1 NA TRBV3-1 TRBD2 CASSHHLGASGRSEQFF TGTGCCAGCAGCCATCATCTCGGTGCTAGCGGGAGGAGTGAGCAGTTCTTC
TRBJ2-3 few TRBV5-6 NA CASSLAHHRTDTQYF TGTGCCAGCAGCTTGGCCCATCACCGCACAGATACGCAGTATTTT
TRBJ2-3 NA TRBV29-1 TRBD2 CSSKTTTSTTDTQYF TGCAGCTCCAAGACTACGACTAGCACCACAGATACGCAGTATTTT
TRBJ2-5 NA TRBV5-6 NA CASSLVPGKETQYF TGTGCCAGCAGCTTGGTCCCAGGCAAAGAGACCCAGTACTTC
TRBJ2-7 few TRBV29-1 TRBD1 CSVRPGQGTYEQYF TGCAGCGTCCGCCCCGGACAGGGAACCTACGAGCAGTACTTC
TRBJ2-4 NA TRBV30 NA CAWRSPLAKNIQYF TGTGCCTGGAGGAGCCCGTTAGCCAAAAACATTCAGTACTTC
TRBJ2-1 many TRBV5-1 NA CASSLQPENNEQFF TGCGCCAGCAGCTTGCAGCCTGAAAACAATGAGCAGTTCTTC
TRBJ2-5 few TRBV7-8 NA CASSYRTSRLRETQYF TGTGCCAGCAGCTATCGGACAAGCCGGCTCCGTGAGACCCAGTACTTC
TRBJ2-1 few TRBV30 NA CAWTEGETYNEQFF TGTGCCTGGACAGAGGGGGAAACCTACAATGAGCAGTTCTTC
TRBJ1-2 NA TRBV11-2 NA CASSLDLQGYPIGYTF TGTGCCAGCAGCTTAGATCTCCAGGGGTACCCTATCGGCTACACCTTC